This T cell receptor (beta chain) was captured in a study of blood T cell repertoires in COVID-19 (TCRdb year 2020). Turning to the overall study: Collaborator samples came from the United States, Italy and Spain and covered acute and convalescent phases of COVID-19. The material from the prospective study consisted of cDNA or gDNA derived from T cells, B-cell-depleted T cells, or PBMCs. Subjects who had been exposed to COVID-19, were actively infected with it, or had recovered from it provided the deeply sampled blood TCRbeta repertoires that made up the dataset. The repertoires were made available in a free public database intended to serve as a resource for research on the immune response to SARS-CoV-2. The samples were drawn from the first 160 participants of the ongoing ImmuneRACE study and from over 950 subjects provided by 6 global collaborators. Nearly every sample came with metadata listing a de-identified subject ID, COVID-19 status, age in years and sex. Where available, HLA class I and class II types were obtained from metadata supplied by the sample provider rather than from assay-based typing. Here is what the overall study found, with its caveats: The amount of clinical and demographic metadata varied by source and participant and was provided uncurated.

The CDR3, cysteine through phenylalanine, is 13 amino acids long. Only the CDR3 DNA is retained, 39 bases long and in frame from the first base. Per the germline V gene (reference sequence), LNHNV is the CDR1 and YYDKDF is the CDR2. V is reduced by 3 bases and J by 3 bases, leaving a spacing of 6 bases between them. This clone has only a few counts. This receptor's antigen is unknown. Base qualities are not provided; no much larger clone lies one nucleotide away. The immunoSEQ Assay, a bias-controlled multiplex PCR, was used to amplify TCRbeta CDR3 regions from genomic DNA. Per the authors' processing: The number of nucleated cells in each sample was estimated by amplification of reference gene primers within the assay. To quantify the absolute abundance of each unique TCRbeta CDR3 rearrangement, sequence reads were collapsed and filtered. Productive Simpson clonality was computed per sample as the square root of Simpson's diversity index over productive rearrangements. As stored in TCRdb, this immuneACCESS dataset retains in-frame rearrangements with V and J assigned. A fraction of the clones does not appear; measured against another copy, unresolved V genes explain less than half of the discrepancy, and the remainder lacks a known reason. D and trimming were read from the DNA, whereas the V and J calls and clone size are those reported in that table. The sample table records some 290,000 clones; about 86% of these occur just once. Less than 15% of the sample is in the top ten clones.

At one collaborating source in Seattle, patients were enrolled during active infection and were followed longitudinally through the course of disease. Whole blood was collected in K2EDTA tubes by collaborating institutions according to the institutions' own protocols. For TCRbeta analysis, collaborators shipped samples as frozen whole blood, isolated PBMCs, or DNA extracted from either of those sample types. This clonotype was sampled from a woman aged 25 to 39 with COVID-19, enrolled during active disease. Sequencing used peripheral blood. The chain is made from TRBV15 and TRBJ1-3, and perhaps TRBD1 as D gene, on 5 matching bases. The CDR3 here reads CATSRQGGNTIYF. The DNA sequence reads TGTGCCACCAGCAGGCAGGGTGGAAACACCATATATTTT.